This TCR beta chain was profiled in a study of cytomegalovirus exposure and HLA in healthy donors. General study findings and limits: Trimming of TCR beta V- and J-genes showed a link, identified in a later analysis, to a missense DCLRE1C variant. It was about 150 TCR beta chains that were listed as cytomegalovirus-associated. In a later analysis, HLA-C alleles had the fewest associated TCRs, DRB1 alleles the most.

There were likely unrecorded immune exposures, though donors were nominally healthy when sampled. The primer mix had 60 Vbeta and 13 Jbeta primers. The table came from immunoSEQ multiplex PCR; TCRdb's copy has only in-frame clones and leaves some out. The sample has about 120,000 clones, about 8% seen once. As regards this clone: Its antigen is not identified.

This CDR3 has 14 amino acids. Trimming took 8 bases from V and 4 from J, leaving 17 bases between them. Germline CDR1 is MNHEY and CDR2 is SVGAGI. The material sequenced was PBMCs. The chain carries TRBV6-5 and TRBJ1-1; D call uncertain. The receptor's source is a woman aged 40-49 years in good health and CMV-seropositive. The CDR3 sequence: CASLTLARGTEAFF. The CDR3 nucleotides are TGTGCCAGCCTTACCCTTGCGAGAGGCACTGAAGCTTTCTTT.